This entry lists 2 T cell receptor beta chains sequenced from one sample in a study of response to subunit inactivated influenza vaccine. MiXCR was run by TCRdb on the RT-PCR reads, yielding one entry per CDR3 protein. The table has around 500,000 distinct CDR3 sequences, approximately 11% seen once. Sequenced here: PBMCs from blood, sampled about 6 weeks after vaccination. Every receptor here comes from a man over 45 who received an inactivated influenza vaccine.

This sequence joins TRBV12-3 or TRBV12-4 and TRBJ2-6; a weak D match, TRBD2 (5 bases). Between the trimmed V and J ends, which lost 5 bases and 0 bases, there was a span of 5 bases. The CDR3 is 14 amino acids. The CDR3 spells CASSRDSGANVLTF. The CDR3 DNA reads TGTGCCAGCAGTCGGGACTCTGGGGCCAACGTCCTGACTTTC.

CDR3 residues: CASSRREGQETQYF. The CDR3 DNA is TGTGCCAGCAGTCGCCGTGAGGGCCAAGAGACCCAGTACTTC. The chain is built from TRBV12-3 or TRBV12-4 and TRBJ2-5; D is perhaps TRBD2 (5 bases). This CDR3 has 14 residues. The V gene lost 5 bases and the J gene lost 1 base, with 11 bases spanning the gap.